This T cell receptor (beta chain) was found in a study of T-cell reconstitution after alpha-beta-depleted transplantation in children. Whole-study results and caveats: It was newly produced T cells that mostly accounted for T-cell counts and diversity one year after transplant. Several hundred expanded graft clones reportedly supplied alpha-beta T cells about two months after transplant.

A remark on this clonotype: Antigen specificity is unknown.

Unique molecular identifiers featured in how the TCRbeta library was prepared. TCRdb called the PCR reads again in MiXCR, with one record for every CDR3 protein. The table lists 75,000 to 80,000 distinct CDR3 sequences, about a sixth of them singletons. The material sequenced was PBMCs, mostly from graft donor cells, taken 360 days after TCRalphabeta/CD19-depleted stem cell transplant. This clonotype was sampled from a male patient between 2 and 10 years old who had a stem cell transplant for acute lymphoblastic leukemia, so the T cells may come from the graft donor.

The CDR3 region has the DNA TGTGCCAGCAGTTATATGAGAGGGCTTCGGGGGGGCCCCGGGGAGCTGTTTTTT. It yields the protein CASSYMRGLRGGPGELFF. This sequence joins TRBV6-2 or TRBV6-3 and TRBJ2-2; 8 bases map to TRBD2. J lost 6 bases, V lost 3 bases, and 15 bases had no gene match. The germline CDR1 and CDR2 sequences are MNHEY and SVGEGT. The CDR3 sequence is 18 residues long.